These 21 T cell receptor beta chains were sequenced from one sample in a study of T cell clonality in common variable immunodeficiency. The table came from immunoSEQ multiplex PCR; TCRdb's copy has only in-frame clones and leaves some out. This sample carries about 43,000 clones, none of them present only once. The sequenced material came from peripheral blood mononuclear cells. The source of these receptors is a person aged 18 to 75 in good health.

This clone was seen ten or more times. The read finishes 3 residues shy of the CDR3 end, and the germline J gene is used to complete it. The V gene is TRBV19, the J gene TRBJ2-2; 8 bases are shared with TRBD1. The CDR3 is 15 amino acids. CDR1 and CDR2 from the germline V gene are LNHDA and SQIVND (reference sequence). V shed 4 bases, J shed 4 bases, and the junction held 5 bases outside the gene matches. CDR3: CASSKQGESTGELFF. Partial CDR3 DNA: TGTGCCAGTAGTAAACAGGGGGAGAGCACCGGGGAG.

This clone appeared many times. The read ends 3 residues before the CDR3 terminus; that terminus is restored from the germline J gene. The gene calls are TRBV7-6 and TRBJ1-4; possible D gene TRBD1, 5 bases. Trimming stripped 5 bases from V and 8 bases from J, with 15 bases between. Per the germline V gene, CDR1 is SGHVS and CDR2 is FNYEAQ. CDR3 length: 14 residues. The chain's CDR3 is CASSPEGVGEKLFF. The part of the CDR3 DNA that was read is TGTGCCAGCAGCCCCGAAGGGGTGGGAGAAAAA.

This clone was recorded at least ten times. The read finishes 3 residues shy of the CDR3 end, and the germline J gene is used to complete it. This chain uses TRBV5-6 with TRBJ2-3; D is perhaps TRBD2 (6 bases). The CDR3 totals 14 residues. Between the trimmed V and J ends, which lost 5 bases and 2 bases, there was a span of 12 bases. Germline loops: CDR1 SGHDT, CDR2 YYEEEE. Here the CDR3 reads CASSTTSDTDTQYF. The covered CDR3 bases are TGTGCCAGCAGTACGACTAGTGACACAGATACG.

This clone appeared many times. The CDR3 sequence is CAWSAESTDTQYF. The sequenced CDR3 bases are TGTGCCTGGAGTGCAGAGTCCACAGATACG. The chain joins TRBV30 to TRBJ2-3; no reliable D call. The read gets to within 3 residues of the CDR3 end, and the germline J gene fills in the rest. Germline V CDR1 and CDR2: GTSNPN, SVGIG (reference sequence). The length of the CDR3 is 13 residues. Trimming shortened V by 1 base and J by 2 bases, and 7 bases separated the two germline ends.

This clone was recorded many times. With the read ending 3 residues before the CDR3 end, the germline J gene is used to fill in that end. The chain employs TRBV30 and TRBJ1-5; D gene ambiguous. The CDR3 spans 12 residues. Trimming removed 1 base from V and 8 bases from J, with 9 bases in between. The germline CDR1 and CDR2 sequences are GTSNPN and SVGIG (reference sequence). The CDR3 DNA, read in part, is TGTGCCTGGAGTGACAGTCTCGAGCCC. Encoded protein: CAWSDSLEP. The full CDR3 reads CAWSDSLEPQHF. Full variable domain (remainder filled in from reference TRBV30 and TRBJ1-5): SQTIHQWPATLVQPVGSPLSLECTVEGTSNPNLYWYRQAAGRGLQLLFYSVGIGQISSEVPQNLSASRPQDRQFILSSKKLLLSDSGFYLCAWSDSLEPQHFGDGTRLSIL.

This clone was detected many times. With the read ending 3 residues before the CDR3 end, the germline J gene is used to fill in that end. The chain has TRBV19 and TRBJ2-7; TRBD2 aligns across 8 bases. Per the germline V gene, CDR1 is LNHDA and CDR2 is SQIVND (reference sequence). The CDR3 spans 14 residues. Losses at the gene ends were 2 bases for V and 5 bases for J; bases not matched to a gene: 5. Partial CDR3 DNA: TGTGCCAGTAGTATAACGGGAGGGGAAAACGAG. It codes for CASSITGGENE. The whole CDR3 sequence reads CASSITGGENEQYF.

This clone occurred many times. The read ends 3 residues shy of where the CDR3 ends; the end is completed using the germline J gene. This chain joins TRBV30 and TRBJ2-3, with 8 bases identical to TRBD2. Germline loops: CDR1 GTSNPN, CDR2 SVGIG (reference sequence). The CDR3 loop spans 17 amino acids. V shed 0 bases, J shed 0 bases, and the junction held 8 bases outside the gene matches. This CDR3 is CAWSVRPLAGSTDTQYF. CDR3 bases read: TGTGCCTGGAGTGTACGTCCGCTAGCGGGTAGCACAGATACG.

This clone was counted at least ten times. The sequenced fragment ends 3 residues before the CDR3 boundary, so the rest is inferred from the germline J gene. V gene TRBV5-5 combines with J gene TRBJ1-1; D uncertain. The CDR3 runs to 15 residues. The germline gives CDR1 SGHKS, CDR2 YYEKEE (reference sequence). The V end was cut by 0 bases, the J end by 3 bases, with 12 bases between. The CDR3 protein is CASSLVVGRYTEAFF. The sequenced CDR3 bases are TGTGCCAGCAGCTTGGTGGTGGGCCGTTACACTGAA.

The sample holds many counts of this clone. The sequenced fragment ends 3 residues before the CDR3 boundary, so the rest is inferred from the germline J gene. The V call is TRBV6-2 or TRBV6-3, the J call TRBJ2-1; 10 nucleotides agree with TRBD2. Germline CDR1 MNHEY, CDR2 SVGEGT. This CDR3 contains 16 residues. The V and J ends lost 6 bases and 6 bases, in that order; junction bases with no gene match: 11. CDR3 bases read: TGTGCCAGCAGCAAGGCTAGCGGGAGTGGCTCCAATGAG. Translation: CASSKASGSGSNE. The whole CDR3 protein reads CASSKASGSGSNEQFF.

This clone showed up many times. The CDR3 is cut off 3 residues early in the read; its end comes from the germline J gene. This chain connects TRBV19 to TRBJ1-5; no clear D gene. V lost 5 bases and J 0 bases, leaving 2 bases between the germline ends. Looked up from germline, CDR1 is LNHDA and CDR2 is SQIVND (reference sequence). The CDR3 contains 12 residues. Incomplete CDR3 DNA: TGTGCCAGTAGTTATAGCAATCAGCCC. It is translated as CASSYSNQP. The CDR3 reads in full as CASSYSNQPQHF.

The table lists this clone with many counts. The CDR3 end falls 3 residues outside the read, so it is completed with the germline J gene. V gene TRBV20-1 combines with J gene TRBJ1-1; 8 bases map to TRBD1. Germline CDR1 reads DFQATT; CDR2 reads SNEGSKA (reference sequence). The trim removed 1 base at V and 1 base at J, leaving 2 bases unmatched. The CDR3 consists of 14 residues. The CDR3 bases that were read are TGCAGTGCTAGAGTGGGGACAGGGAACACTGAA. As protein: CSARVGTGNTE. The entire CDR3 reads CSARVGTGNTEAFF.

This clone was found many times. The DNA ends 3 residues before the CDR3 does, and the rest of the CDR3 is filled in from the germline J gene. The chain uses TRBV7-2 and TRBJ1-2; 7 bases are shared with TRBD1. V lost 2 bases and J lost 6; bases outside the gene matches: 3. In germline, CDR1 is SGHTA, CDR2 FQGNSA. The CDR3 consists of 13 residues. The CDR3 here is CASSLRQGDGYTF. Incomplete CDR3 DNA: TGTGCCAGCAGCTTAAGACAGGGTGATGGC. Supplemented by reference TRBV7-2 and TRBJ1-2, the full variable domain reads GAGVSQSPSNKVTEKGKDVELRCDPISGHTALYWYRQSLGQGLEFLIYFQGNSAPDKSGLPSDRFSAERTGGSVSTLTIQRTQQEDSAVYLCASSLRQGDGYTFGSGTRLTVV.

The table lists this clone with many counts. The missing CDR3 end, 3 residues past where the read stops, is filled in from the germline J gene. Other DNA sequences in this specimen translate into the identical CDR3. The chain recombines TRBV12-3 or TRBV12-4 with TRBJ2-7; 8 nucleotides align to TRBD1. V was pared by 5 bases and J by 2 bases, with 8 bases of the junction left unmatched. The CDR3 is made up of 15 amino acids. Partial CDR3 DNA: TGTGCCAGCAGTCCCGGGACAGGAGGAACCTACGAG. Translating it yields CASSPGTGGTYE. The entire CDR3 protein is CASSPGTGGTYEQYF.

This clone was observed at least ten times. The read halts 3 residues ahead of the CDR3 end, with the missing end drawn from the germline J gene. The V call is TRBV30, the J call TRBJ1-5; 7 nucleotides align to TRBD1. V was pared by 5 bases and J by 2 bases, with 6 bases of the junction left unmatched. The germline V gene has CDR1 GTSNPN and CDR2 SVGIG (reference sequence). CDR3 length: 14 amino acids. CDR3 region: CAWGTGQGNQPQHF. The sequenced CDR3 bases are TGTGCCTGGGGAACCGGACAGGGCAATCAGCCC.

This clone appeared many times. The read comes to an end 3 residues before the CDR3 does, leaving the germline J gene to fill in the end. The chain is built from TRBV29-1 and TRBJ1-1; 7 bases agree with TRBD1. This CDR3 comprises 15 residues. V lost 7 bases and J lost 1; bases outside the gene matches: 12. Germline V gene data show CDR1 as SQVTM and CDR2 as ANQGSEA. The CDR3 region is CSAGRQGVTNTEAFF. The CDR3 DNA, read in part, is TGCAGCGCTGGAAGGCAGGGGGTGACGAACACTGAA.

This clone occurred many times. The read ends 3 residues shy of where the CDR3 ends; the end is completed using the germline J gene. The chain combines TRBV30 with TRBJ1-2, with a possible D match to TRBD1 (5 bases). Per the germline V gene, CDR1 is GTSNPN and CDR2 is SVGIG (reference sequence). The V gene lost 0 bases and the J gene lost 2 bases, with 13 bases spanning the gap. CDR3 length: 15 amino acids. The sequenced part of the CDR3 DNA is TGTGCCTGGAGTGTAAGGGGCCCGATCAACTATGGC. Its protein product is CAWSVRGPINYG. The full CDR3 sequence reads CAWSVRGPINYGYTF.

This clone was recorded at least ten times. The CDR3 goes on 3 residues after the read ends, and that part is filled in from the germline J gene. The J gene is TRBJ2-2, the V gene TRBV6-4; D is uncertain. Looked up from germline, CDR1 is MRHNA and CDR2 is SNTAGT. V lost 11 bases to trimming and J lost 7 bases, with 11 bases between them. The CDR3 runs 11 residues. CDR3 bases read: TGTGCCTCGAGGCAGGACGGGGAG. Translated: CASRQDGE. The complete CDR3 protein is CASRQDGELFF.

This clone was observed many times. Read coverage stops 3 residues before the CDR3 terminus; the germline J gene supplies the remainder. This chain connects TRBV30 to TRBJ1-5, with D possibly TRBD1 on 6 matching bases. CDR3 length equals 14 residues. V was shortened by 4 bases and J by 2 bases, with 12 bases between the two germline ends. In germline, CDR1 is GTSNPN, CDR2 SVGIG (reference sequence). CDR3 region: CAWNHPGGNQPQHF. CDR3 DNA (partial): TGTGCCTGGAACCACCCAGGGGGCAATCAGCCC. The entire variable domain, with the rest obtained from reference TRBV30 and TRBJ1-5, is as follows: SQTIHQWPATLVQPVGSPLSLECTVEGTSNPNLYWYRQAAGRGLQLLFYSVGIGQISSEVPQNLSASRPQDRQFILSSKKLLLSDSGFYLCAWNHPGGNQPQHFGDGTRLSIL.

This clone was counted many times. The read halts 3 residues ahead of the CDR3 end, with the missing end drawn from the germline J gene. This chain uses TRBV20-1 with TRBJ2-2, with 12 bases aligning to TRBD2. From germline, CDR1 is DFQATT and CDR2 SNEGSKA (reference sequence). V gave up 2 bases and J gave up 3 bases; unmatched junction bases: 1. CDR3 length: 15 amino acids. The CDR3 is CSARRLAGDTGELFF. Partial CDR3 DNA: TGCAGTGCTAGACGACTAGCGGGAGACACCGGGGAG.

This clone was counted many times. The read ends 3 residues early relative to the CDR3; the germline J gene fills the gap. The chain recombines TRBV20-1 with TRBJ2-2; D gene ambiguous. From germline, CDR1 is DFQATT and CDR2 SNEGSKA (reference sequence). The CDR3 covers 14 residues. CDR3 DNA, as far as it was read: TGCAGCGCACAAGGTCCCGATTACACCGGGGAG. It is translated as CSAQGPDYTGE. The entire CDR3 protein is CSAQGPDYTGELFF.

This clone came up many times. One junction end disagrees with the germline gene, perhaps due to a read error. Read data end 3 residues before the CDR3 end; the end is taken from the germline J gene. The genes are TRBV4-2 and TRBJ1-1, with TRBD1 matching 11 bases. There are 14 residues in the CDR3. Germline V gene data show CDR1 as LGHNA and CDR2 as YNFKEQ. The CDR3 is CASSQDRGHTEAFF. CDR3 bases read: TGCGCCAGCAGCCAGGACAGGGGGCACACTGAA.